The sequence of this TCR beta chain was determined in a study of blood T cell repertoires in COVID-19. Across the study: Italy, Spain and the United States were the sources of the convalescent and acute COVID-19 samples.

Seattle patients were enrolled while actively infected and followed longitudinally. In the source study's methods: Estimation of nucleated cell counts was performed using reference gene primer amplification. The method was immunoSEQ multiplex PCR; TCRdb's version includes in-frame clones alone and lacks a portion of them. V, J and clone size are taken as reported in that table, and D and trimming were inferred from the DNA itself. Of some 240,000 clones in the sample, about 87% were seen once. Germline CDR1 SGHVS, CDR2 FQNEAQ. V was trimmed by 1 base and J by 1 base, leaving 8 bases between them. The CDR3 sequence is 14 residues long.

The chain uses TRBV7-8 and TRBJ2-7, with D possibly TRBD2 on 5 matching bases. Sequenced material: peripheral blood. The sequence was obtained from a woman aged 70 to 79 with COVID-19, enrolled during active disease. CDR3 in DNA: TGTGCCAGCAGCTTAGGGACTCTTTCCTACGAGCAGTACTTC. Its translation is CASSLGTLSYEQYF.